These 29 T cell receptor beta chains were sequenced from one sample in a study of cytomegalovirus exposure and HLA in healthy donors. The PCR employed 60 Vbeta primers together with 13 Jbeta primers. The protocol was immunoSEQ multiplex PCR, while the TCRdb copy is restricted to in-frame clones and leaves out a portion. The sample records 150,000 to 200,000 clones, around four fifths being singletons. The sample consisted of PBMCs. All receptors come from a female donor in good health and CMV-seronegative.

This chain uses TRBV9 with TRBJ2-5, with 7 nucleotides matching TRBD1. The length of the CDR3 is 19 residues. After removal of 3 bases from V and 0 bases from J, the junction contained 17 bases not matched to a gene. Germline CDR1 SGDLS, CDR2 YYNGEE. CDR3 protein: CASSALGKDRRFDQETQYF. In nucleotides, the CDR3 is TGTGCCAGCAGCGCGCTGGGGAAGGACAGGCGATTCGACCAAGAGACCCAGTACTTC. Complete variable domain (other parts from reference TRBV9 and TRBJ2-5): DSGVTQTPKHLITATGQRVTLRCSPRSGDLSVYWYQQSLDQGLQFLIQYYNGEERAKGNILERFSAQQFPDLHSELNLSSLELGDSALYFCASSALGKDRRFDQETQYFGPGTRLLVL.

This clone was recorded a few times. V gene TRBV28 combines with J gene TRBJ1-2, with 11 bases that match TRBD1. The V gene end was trimmed by 3 bases and the J gene end by 7 bases; junction bases not matched to a gene: 4. The CDR3 is 14 residues long. Germline values: CDR1 MDHEN, CDR2 SYDVKM. As DNA, the CDR3 is TGTGCCAGCAGTTTCCTGGACAGGGGGCCTGGCTACACCTTC. Protein sequence: CASSFLDRGPGYTF.

The V and J genes are TRBV4-3 and TRBJ1-2; tentative D call: TRBD1 (5 bases). The CDR3 totals 15 residues. V was trimmed by 4 bases and J by 6 bases, leaving 18 bases between them. Germline V gene data show CDR1 as LGHNA and CDR2 as YSLEER. The CDR3 sequence: CASSRGGESSHGYTF. As DNA, the CDR3 is TGCGCCAGCAGCCGGGGCGGGGAGAGCAGCCATGGCTACACCTTC.

V usage is TRBV10-3 and J usage is TRBJ2-1; the D gene is possibly TRBD1 (6 bases). The CDR3 has 14 residues. Germline assignment: CDR1 ENHRY and CDR2 SYGVKD. V lost 4 bases to trimming and J lost 5 bases, with 12 bases between them. Here the CDR3 reads CAISGNGQNNEQFF. The CDR3, as DNA: TGTGCCATCAGTGGAAACGGACAGAACAATGAGCAGTTCTTC.

The rearrangement links TRBV29-1 to TRBJ1-5; a weak D match, TRBD1 (5 bases). Germline CDR1 reads SQVTM; CDR2 reads ANQGSEA. V shed 1 base and J shed 7 bases, with 11 bases lying between them. This CDR3 has 13 amino acids. The CDR3 DNA follows: TGCAGCGTTGAAGGGACATCAGGCCAGCCCCAGCATTTT. Translating gives CSVEGTSGQPQHF.

In its sample, this clone was seen a few times. The chain joins TRBV2 to TRBJ2-3; a possible D gene is TRBD1 (6 bases). The germline V and J ends were trimmed by 7 bases and 2 bases, with 13 bases remaining between them. Germline-derived CDR1 and CDR2 are SNHLY and FYNNEI. There are 14 residues in the CDR3. The CDR3 region is CASNEQGSTDTQYF. The CDR3 bases are TGTGCCAGCAACGAACAGGGTTCCACAGATACGCAGTATTTT.

The V gene is TRBV5-1, the J gene TRBJ2-3; 7 bases map to TRBD2. This CDR3 comprises 14 residues. Germline lookup yields CDR1 SGHRS and CDR2 YFSETQ. Losses at the gene ends were 1 base for V and 1 base for J; bases not matched to a gene: 0. CDR3 protein: CASSLTSGTDTQYF. In DNA, the CDR3 is TGCGCCAGCAGCTTGACTAGCGGCACAGATACGCAGTATTTT.

The V call is TRBV20-1, the J call TRBJ1-1, with a tentative D call TRBD1 (5 bases). The V end lost 5 bases, the J end lost 4 bases, and 8 bases lay between the germline ends. The CDR3 is 11 residues long. In germline, CDR1 is DFQATT, CDR2 SNEGSKA (reference sequence). CDR3 residues: CSASGSTEAFF. DNA of the CDR3: TGCAGTGCTTCAGGGTCCACTGAAGCTTTCTTT.

The gene calls are TRBV7-2 and TRBJ1-2, with TRBD1 matching over 12 bases. Germline lookup yields CDR1 SGHTA and CDR2 FQGNSA. Trimming took 5 bases from V and 7 from J; bases not matched to a gene: 11. The CDR3 sequence is 16 residues long. The CDR3 region is CASSPLPGQGATGYTF. The CDR3 bases are TGTGCCAGCAGCCCACTACCGGGACAGGGGGCGACTGGCTACACCTTC.

The V gene is TRBV19, the J gene TRBJ1-1; D ambiguous. Germline V lookup: CDR1 LNHDA, CDR2 SQIVND (reference sequence). CDR3 length: 16 residues. Trimming shortened V by 2 bases and J by 1 base, and 14 bases separated the two germline ends. DNA of the CDR3: TGTGCCAGTAGTATACATGAGGTGGAAAGGAACACTGAAGCTTTCTTT. This gives the protein CASSIHEVERNTEAFF.

The rearrangement joins TRBV11-2 to TRBJ2-7; maybe TRBD2 (6 bases). Deletions cut 9 bases from V and 0 bases from J, with 12 bases between. Germline lookup yields CDR1 SGHAT and CDR2 FQNNGV. The CDR3 has 13 residues. DNA of the CDR3: TGTGCCAGTCCGAGCGGGTCCTCCTACGAGCAGTACTTC. This gives the protein CASPSGSSYEQYF.

This clone turned up a few times. The chain has TRBV20-1 and TRBJ2-1; weak D call: TRBD2 (6 bases). The CDR3 is 11 amino acids. The V gene lost 0 bases and the J gene lost 10 bases, with 7 bases spanning the gap. CDR1 DFQATT and CDR2 SNEGSKA come from the germline V gene (reference sequence). CDR3 protein: CSARDRGEQFF. The CDR3 DNA reads as TGCAGTGCTAGAGATCGGGGGGAGCAGTTCTTC.

This clone was counted once. V gene TRBV28 combines with J gene TRBJ1-3; tentatively, D is TRBD1 (5 bases). V gave up 6 bases and J gave up 4 bases, with 16 bases separating them. CDR1 and CDR2 from the germline V gene are MDHEN and SYDVKM. The CDR3 loop spans 15 amino acids. The CDR3 is CASSLLGGTGNTIYF. The CDR3 DNA sequence: TGTGCCAGCAGCCTCTTGGGGGGGACCGGAAACACCATATATTTT.

This chain uses TRBV11-2 with TRBJ1-1; 9 nucleotides align to TRBD1. The CDR3 extends over 15 amino acids. V trimming: 1 base; J trimming: 4 bases; junction bases outside the gene matches: 4. Germline V lookup: CDR1 SGHAT, CDR2 FQNNGV. The CDR3 spells CASSLVQGASTEAFF. The CDR3 coding sequence is TGTGCCAGCAGCTTAGTACAGGGGGCCTCCACTGAAGCTTTCTTT.

The V gene is TRBV19, the J gene TRBJ1-2; 7 bases align to TRBD1. V dropped 6 bases and J dropped 5; count of bases not matched to a gene: 6. This CDR3 is 13 amino acids long. CDR1 LNHDA and CDR2 SQIVND come from the germline V gene (reference sequence). The CDR3 reads CASSPGQPYGYTF. CDR3 coding DNA: TGTGCCAGTAGCCCGGGACAGCCGTATGGCTACACCTTC.

V gene TRBV6-5 combines with J gene TRBJ2-7; maybe TRBD1 (6 bases). V was cut by 3 bases and J by 5 bases, with 17 bases left in between. The germline V gene encodes CDR1 MNHEY and CDR2 SVGAGI. The CDR3 spans 15 residues. Here the CDR3 DNA reads TGTGCCAGCAGTTATGCGGCAGGGGTCGGCAACGAGCAGTACTTC. Translation gives CASSYAAGVGNEQYF.

The chain links TRBV13 to TRBJ2-7, with D unresolved. Trimming left V 0 bases short and J 1 base short, with 10 bases between. Germline-derived CDR1 and CDR2 are PRHDT and FYEKMQ (reference sequence). The CDR3 loop spans 15 amino acids. The CDR3 nucleotides are TGTGCCAGCAGCTTAGGCCCTCGGAGTTCCTACGAGCAGTACTTC. Its protein product is CASSLGPRSSYEQYF.

The rearrangement links TRBV19 to TRBJ2-5; D is undetermined. Between the trimmed V and J ends, which lost 4 bases and 5 bases, there was a span of 5 bases. CDR1 and CDR2 from the germline V gene are LNHDA and SQIVND (reference sequence). The CDR3 spans 11 residues. CDR3 sequence: CASSTGETQYF. CDR3 bases: TGTGCCAGTAGTACCGGGGAGACCCAGTACTTC.

This chain joins TRBV6-1 and TRBJ2-7; D unclear. Germline-derived CDR1 and CDR2 are MNHNS and SASEGT. This CDR3 region has 13 residues. Trimming stripped 8 bases from V and 3 bases from J, with 14 bases between. The CDR3 region is CASHTQNFYEQYF. The DNA for the CDR3 is TGTGCCAGCCACACCCAGAATTTCTACGAGCAGTACTTC.

CDR3 DNA: TGTGCCAGCAGTTTGAGGATCATGAACACTGAAGCTTTCTTT. This translates into CASSLRIMNTEAFF. The chain combines TRBV28 with TRBJ1-1; D not resolved. Per the germline V gene, CDR1 is MDHEN and CDR2 is SYDVKM. With 3 bases removed from V and 0 bases from J, the gap between germline ends came to 8 bases. This CDR3 is 14 amino acids long.

The chain uses TRBV5-1 and TRBJ2-2; D remains unclear. The CDR3 is 12 residues long. Germline V lookup: CDR1 SGHRS, CDR2 YFSETQ. Trimming left V 4 bases short and J 8 bases short, with 9 bases between. CDR3 nucleotides: TGCGCCAGCAGCCCGACTCAAGGGGAGCTGTTTTTT. Encoded protein: CASSPTQGELFF.

This clone was seen only once. DNA of the CDR3: TGTGCCAGCAGCTTAGCGAGCGGGGGCACAGATACGCAGTATTTT. Protein product: CASSLASGGTDTQYF. V is TRBV7-2 and J is TRBJ2-3, with 7 bases fitting TRBD2. This CDR3 comprises 15 residues. With V trimmed by 0 bases and J by 1 base, 1 base remained unmatched. In germline, CDR1 is SGHTA, CDR2 FQGNSA. Full variable domain (remainder filled in from reference TRBV7-2 and TRBJ2-3): GAGVSQSPSNKVTEKGKDVELRCDPISGHTALYWYRQSLGQGLEFLIYFQGNSAPDKSGLPSDRFSAERTGGSVSTLTIQRTQQEDSAVYLCASSLASGGTDTQYFGPGTRLTVL.

This clone was found a few times. V is TRBV30 and J is TRBJ1-1, with D tentatively TRBD1 (5 bases). Trimming took 4 bases from V and 2 from J, leaving 11 bases between them. This CDR3 region has 13 residues. Looked up from germline, CDR1 is GTSNPN and CDR2 is SVGIG (reference sequence). The CDR3 coding sequence is TGTGCCTGGACGTGGGGGGAAAACACTGAAGCTTTCTTT. It yields the protein CAWTWGENTEAFF. The whole variable domain, remainder taken from reference TRBV30 and TRBJ1-1, is SQTIHQWPATLVQPVGSPLSLECTVEGTSNPNLYWYRQAAGRGLQLLFYSVGIGQISSEVPQNLSASRPQDRQFILSSKKLLLSDSGFYLCAWTWGENTEAFFGQGTRLTVV.

The chain employs TRBV2 and TRBJ2-2; 9 positions agree with TRBD2. CDR1 and CDR2 from the germline V gene are SNHLY and FYNNEI. V lost 7 bases to trimming and J lost 4 bases; unmatched junction nucleotides: 7. The CDR3 has 15 amino acids. The CDR3: CASNQREVTTGELFF. CDR3 coding DNA: TGTGCCAGCAACCAGCGGGAGGTCACCACCGGGGAGCTGTTTTTT.

The chain employs TRBV7-3 and TRBJ2-7; weak D call: TRBD1 (5 bases). This CDR3 has 15 amino acids. V was clipped by 1 base and J by 1 base, with 11 bases between them. Germline-derived CDR1 and CDR2 are SGHTA and FQGTGA. The CDR3, as DNA: TGTGCCAGCAGCTTAAGGGGTGGACAATCCTACGAGCAGTACTTC. Translation gives CASSLRGGQSYEQYF.

This clone has only a few counts. V gene TRBV6-6 combines with J gene TRBJ1-2; D gene uncertain. This CDR3 contains 14 residues. The germline V and J ends were trimmed by 0 bases and 5 bases, with 10 bases remaining between them. Germline CDR1 reads MNHNY; CDR2 reads SVGAGI (reference sequence). The CDR3 protein is CASSYSKTTYGYTF. The CDR3 coding sequence is TGTGCCAGCAGTTACTCGAAGACAACGTATGGCTACACCTTC.

The J gene is TRBJ1-4, the V gene TRBV5-5; a weak D match, TRBD1 (5 bases). Looked up from germline, CDR1 is SGHKS and CDR2 is YYEKEE (reference sequence). The CDR3 totals 16 residues. Trimming stripped 0 bases from V and 10 bases from J, with 19 bases between. The CDR3: CASSLVFAGTGGKLFF. CDR3 DNA sequence: TGTGCCAGCAGCTTGGTCTTCGCCGGGACGGGGGGAAAACTGTTTTTT.

V gene TRBV28 combines with J gene TRBJ1-5; D is unresolved. This CDR3 has 13 residues. V lost 5 bases and J lost 6, with 11 bases in between. The germline gives CDR1 MDHEN, CDR2 SYDVKM. Here the CDR3 reads CASSGGLGQPQHF. The CDR3 nucleotides are TGTGCCAGCAGTGGAGGGTTGGGTCAGCCCCAGCATTTT. Drawing the rest from reference TRBV28 and TRBJ1-5, the complete variable domain is DVKVTQSSRYLVKRTGEKVFLECVQDMDHENMFWYRQDPGLGLRLIYFSYDVKMKEKGDIPEGYSVSREKKERFSLILESASTNQTSMYLCASSGGLGQPQHFGDGTRLSIL.

The chain recombines TRBV9 with TRBJ2-7; maybe TRBD2 (6 bases). Germline V lookup: CDR1 SGDLS, CDR2 YYNGEE. The length of the CDR3 is 14 residues. V was pared by 0 bases and J by 3 bases, with 10 bases between. CDR3: CASSVEGGGYEQYF. CDR3 sequence (DNA): TGTGCCAGCAGCGTAGAGGGAGGAGGCTACGAGCAGTACTTC.